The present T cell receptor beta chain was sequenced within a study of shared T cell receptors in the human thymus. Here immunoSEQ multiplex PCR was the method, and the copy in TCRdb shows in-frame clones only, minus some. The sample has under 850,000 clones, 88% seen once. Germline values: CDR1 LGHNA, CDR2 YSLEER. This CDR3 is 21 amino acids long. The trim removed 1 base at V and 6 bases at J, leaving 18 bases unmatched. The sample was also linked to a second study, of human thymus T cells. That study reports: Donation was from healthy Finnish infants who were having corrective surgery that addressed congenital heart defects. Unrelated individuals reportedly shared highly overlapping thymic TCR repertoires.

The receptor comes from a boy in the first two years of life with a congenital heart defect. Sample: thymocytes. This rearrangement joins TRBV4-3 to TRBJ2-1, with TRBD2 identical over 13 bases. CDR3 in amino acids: CASSQAVGVRRTSGGPNEQFF. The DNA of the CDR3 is TGCGCCAGCAGCCAAGCCGTAGGGGTCCGGAGGACTAGCGGGGGTCCCAATGAGCAGTTCTTC.